The next 31 T cell receptor beta chains were all read from a single sample in a study of identical twins. Using its own MiXCR run on the 5' RACE reads, TCRdb lists one record per CDR3 protein. The sample consists of fewer than 900,000 distinct CDR3 sequences, approximately 22% of them appearing once. These sequences were also reported in another study, on T cells expressing NK-cell markers.

Source material: PBMCs. The receptor source for this set is a woman aged 18-29 years in good health.

Only a few counts were recorded for this clonotype. The CDR3 coding sequence is TGCAGTGCTAGAGGAAGAACATCCACCGGGGAGCTGTTTTTT. Residues: CSARGRTSTGELFF. The chain combines TRBV20-1 with TRBJ2-2; D remains unclear. The V gene's germline CDR1 is DFQATT and CDR2 SNEGSKA (reference sequence). V dropped 1 base and J dropped 4 bases, with 10 bases sitting between them. The CDR3 covers 14 residues.

This sequence joins TRBV29-1 and TRBJ2-7, with D perhaps matching TRBD2 (6 bases). Germline CDR1 is SQVTM and CDR2 is ANQGSEA. The CDR3 has 12 residues. CDR3 in amino acids: CSIAAGRHEQYF. The CDR3 nucleotides read TGCAGTATAGCCGCAGGGAGGCACGAGCAGTACTTC.

Of note for this clonotype: An end of the junction does not agree with germline; a read error may underlie this. The genes are TRBV20-1 and TRBJ2-1, with D perhaps matching TRBD2 (5 bases). Germline CDR1 and CDR2: DFQATT and SNEGSKA (reference sequence). This CDR3 has 14 residues. As DNA, the CDR3 is TGCAGTGCCCTGAGCCTGGAGGCAAACAATAAGCAGTTCTTC. Amino acid sequence: CSALSLEANNKQFF.

This clonotype showed up just a few times. The chain uses TRBV5-5 and TRBJ1-2; TRBD1 agrees at 8 bases. The V and J ends lost 4 bases and 6 bases, in that order; junction bases with no gene match: 5. The CDR3 spans 13 residues. CDR1 is SGHKS, CDR2 YYEKEE, per germline (reference sequence). CDR3 nucleotides: TGTGCCAGCAGCCAGGGACAGGAAGATGGCTACACCTTC. This encodes CASSQGQEDGYTF.

The rearrangement joins TRBV5-1 to TRBJ2-2, with 9 bases fitting TRBD1. The CDR3 covers 17 residues. V dropped 4 bases and J dropped 0; count of bases not matched to a gene: 7. Germline V gene sequence: CDR1 SGHRS, CDR2 YFSETQ. CDR3 bases: TGCGCCAGCAGCACCGCACAGGGGGCGGCGAACACCGGGGAGCTGTTTTTT. Translating it yields CASSTAQGAANTGELFF.

This chain uses TRBV20-1 with TRBJ2-1; 15 nucleotides agree with TRBD2. Germline loops: CDR1 DFQATT, CDR2 SNEGSKA (reference sequence). The CDR3 runs to 19 residues. V was clipped by 7 bases and J by 2 bases; unmatched bases: 15. The CDR3 spells CSGQPRGTSGRSAYNEQFF. The DNA for the CDR3 is TGCAGTGGCCAGCCTCGTGGGACTAGCGGGAGGAGCGCCTACAATGAGCAGTTCTTC.

With regard to this clonotype: One end of the junction varies from germline; a read error may be responsible. The chain uses TRBV3-1 and TRBJ2-1, with a possible D match to TRBD1 (6 bases). The germline V gene encodes CDR1 LGHDT and CDR2 YNNKEL (reference sequence). The length of the CDR3 is 17 residues. This CDR3 reads CACSKEVAWGPGSEQFF. In nucleotides, the CDR3 is TGTGCCTGCAGCAAGGAGGTAGCGTGGGGGCCTGGTAGTGAGCAGTTCTTC.

This clonotype was observed once. Here the CDR3 reads CSARRQLQGHEQYF. As DNA, the CDR3 is TGCAGTGCTAGGCGACAGCTCCAGGGTCACGAGCAGTACTTC. The chain uses TRBV20-1 and TRBJ2-7, with a tentative D call TRBD1 (5 bases). With 3 bases removed from V and 5 bases from J, the gap between germline ends came to 17 bases. Germline V gives CDR1 DFQATT, CDR2 SNEGSKA (reference sequence). This CDR3 region has 14 residues.

This clonotype was recorded a few times. The gene calls are TRBV7-6 and TRBJ2-7; tentative D call: TRBD1 (6 bases). CDR3 size: 13 residues. The ends were cut back, 5 bases at V and 7 bases at J, with 15 bases in the middle. CDR1 and CDR2 from the germline V gene are SGHVS and FNYEAQ. The CDR3 loop reads CASSPQQGAEQYF. The CDR3 DNA sequence: TGTGCCAGCAGCCCCCAACAGGGAGCGGAGCAGTACTTC.

This clonotype was detected ten times or more. V gene TRBV11-2 combines with J gene TRBJ2-5; D ambiguous. Germline CDR1 is SGHAT and CDR2 is FQNNGV. CDR3 length equals 13 residues. V lost 5 bases and J lost 2, with 9 bases in between. DNA of the CDR3: TGTGCCAGCAGCGCTATTGGGCAAGAGACCCAGTACTTC. Translation: CASSAIGQETQYF.

The gene calls are TRBV27 and TRBJ2-7; 8 bases line up with TRBD1. This CDR3 is built from 15 residues. Germline values: CDR1 MNHEY, CDR2 SMNVEV (reference sequence). V was pared by 8 bases and J by 2 bases, with 11 bases of the junction left unmatched. The CDR3 loop is CASSVTGGITYEQYF. The CDR3 nucleotides are TGTGCCAGCTCCGTTACAGGGGGGATAACCTACGAGCAGTACTTC.

This clonotype was counted ten times or more. The V and J genes are TRBV29-1 and TRBJ2-1; D may be TRBD1 or TRBD2 (6 bases each). Germline assignment: CDR1 SQVTM and CDR2 ANQGSEA. The CDR3 spans 12 residues. V was trimmed by 7 bases and J by 8 bases, leaving 15 bases between them. CDR3 protein: CSGRGHHDEQFF. The CDR3 region has the DNA TGCAGCGGCCGGGGGCACCACGATGAGCAGTTCTTC.

This clonotype was picked up a small number of times. The chain is built from TRBV29-1 and TRBJ1-1, with no clear D. Germline loops: CDR1 SQVTM, CDR2 ANQGSEA. V was trimmed by 6 bases and J by 5 bases, leaving 16 bases between them. CDR3 length: 13 residues. CDR3 amino acids: CSVGSRIWTEAFF. The DNA for the CDR3 is TGCAGCGTCGGCTCGCGAATTTGGACTGAAGCTTTCTTT.

This clonotype occurred a few times. The chain has TRBV6-1 and TRBJ2-1, with TRBD2 matching 7 bases. Germline values: CDR1 MNHNS, CDR2 SASEGT. With V trimmed by 8 bases and J by 7 bases, 17 bases remained unmatched. The CDR3 is 16 amino acids. This chain's CDR3 is CASRLSKRGKGNEQFF. In nucleotides, the CDR3 is TGTGCCAGCCGATTGTCTAAGCGGGGCAAGGGAAATGAGCAGTTCTTC.

The chain uses TRBV27 and TRBJ2-7; no clear D gene. The CDR3 runs 10 residues. V lost 9 bases and J 7 bases, leaving 10 bases between the germline ends. CDR1 is MNHEY, CDR2 SMNVEV, per germline (reference sequence). As DNA, the CDR3 is TGTGCCAGGTTGGCGAGGGAGCAGTACTTC. Translated: CARLAREQYF.

This clonotype turned up a few times. The rearrangement uses TRBV7-2 and TRBJ1-6; D is undetermined. V was pared by 2 bases and J by 17 bases, with 13 bases between. This CDR3 has 12 residues. The germline CDR1 and CDR2 sequences are SGHTA and FQGNSA. The CDR3 sequence: CASSLLRSSIHF. CDR3 nucleotide sequence: TGTGCCAGCAGCTTACTCCGGTCCTCAATCCACTTT.

The V gene is TRBV29-1, the J gene TRBJ2-7; D might be TRBD1 (5 bases). V lost 3 bases, J lost 6 bases, and 12 bases lay in between. The germline CDR1 and CDR2 sequences are SQVTM and ANQGSEA. The CDR3 length is 12 residues. The CDR3 nucleotides are TGCAGCGTTGATATACAGGCAGGCGAGCAGTACTTC. Its translation: CSVDIQAGEQYF.

The gene calls are TRBV27 and TRBJ2-7; 9 positions match TRBD1. Germline-derived CDR1 and CDR2 are MNHEY and SMNVEV (reference sequence). This CDR3 comprises 15 residues. V shed 4 bases, J shed 3 bases, and the junction held 7 bases outside the gene matches. The CDR3 protein is CASSSLGTGIYEQYF. CDR3 sequence (DNA): TGTGCCAGCAGTTCACTCGGGACAGGGATCTACGAGCAGTACTTC.

CDR3 amino acids: CASSSVPTRQGGDEQFF. The CDR3 DNA reads as TGTGCCAGCAGTTCCGTACCGACTCGGCAGGGAGGCGATGAGCAGTTCTTC. This chain uses TRBV12-3 or TRBV12-4 with TRBJ2-1, with D tentatively TRBD2 (6 bases). CDR3 length equals 17 residues. V lost 4 bases and J lost 8, with 24 bases in between.

The V and J genes are TRBV19 and TRBJ2-7; 8 positions agree with TRBD1. V shed 9 bases, J shed 3 bases, and the junction held 13 bases outside the gene matches. Germline V gene sequence: CDR1 LNHDA, CDR2 SQIVND (reference sequence). The CDR3 spans 15 residues. The CDR3 region has the DNA TGTGCCAGCCCCGTCGGACAGGGATGGGACTACGAGCAGTACTTC. Translating gives CASPVGQGWDYEQYF.

V usage is TRBV11-3 and J usage is TRBJ2-1; possibly TRBD1 or TRBD2 for D (6 bases each). The CDR3 spans 16 residues. Germline V gives CDR1 SGHNT, CDR2 YENEEA. Trimming removed 2 bases from V and 8 bases from J, with 19 bases in between. The CDR3, as DNA: TGTGCCAGCAGCTTAAATCACGGGGGCCGGGACGATGAGCAGTTCTTC. It translates to CASSLNHGGRDDEQFF.

The chain has TRBV18 and TRBJ2-1, with unresolved D. The CDR3 totals 12 residues. The germline gives CDR1 KGHSH, CDR2 LQKENI. V was trimmed by 3 bases and J by 5 bases, leaving 5 bases between them. CDR3: CASSPEDNEQFF. The CDR3 DNA is TGTGCCAGCTCACCCGAAGACAATGAGCAGTTCTTC.

This clonotype was seen more than once but under ten times. This rearrangement joins TRBV5-1 to TRBJ1-3; a possible D gene is TRBD1 (5 bases). The V end was cut by 0 bases, the J end by 2 bases, with 6 bases between. CDR1 SGHRS and CDR2 YFSETQ come from the germline V gene. The CDR3 length is 14 residues. CDR3 sequence (DNA): TGCGCCAGCAGCTTGGGACAGCCTGGAAACACCATATATTTT. Protein product: CASSLGQPGNTIYF.

This clonotype was counted ten times or more. The V gene is TRBV20-1, the J gene TRBJ2-1, with a tentative D call TRBD2 (5 bases). The ends were cut back, 3 bases at V and 5 bases at J, with 5 bases in the middle. The V gene's germline CDR1 is DFQATT and CDR2 SNEGSKA (reference sequence). The CDR3 is made up of 11 amino acids. Here the CDR3 reads CSASGDNEQFF. The CDR3 DNA reads TGCAGTGCTAGCGGGGACAATGAGCAGTTCTTC.

In this sample, this clonotype turned up many times. The chain is built from TRBV20-1 and TRBJ1-5; D may be TRBD1 (5 bases). The V gene lost 6 bases and the J gene lost 10 bases, with 16 bases spanning the gap. Germline CDR1 is DFQATT and CDR2 is SNEGSKA (reference sequence). This CDR3 is built from 12 residues. CDR3 DNA sequence: TGCAGTGCGGCCATGGGGGACGCACCCCAGCATTTT. Translating it yields CSAAMGDAPQHF.

V and J are TRBV3-1 and TRBJ2-3; D is uncertain. From germline, CDR1 is LGHDT and CDR2 YNNKEL (reference sequence). This CDR3 spans 12 amino acids. V shed 5 bases and J shed 8 bases, with 11 bases lying between them. CDR3 nucleotides: TGTGCCAGCAGCTCCTTTGCCCGTACGCAGTATTTT. Residues: CASSSFARTQYF.

This chain connects TRBV20-1 to TRBJ2-7; 9 nucleotides line up with TRBD1. With 5 bases clipped from V and 6 bases from J, the junction kept 8 bases outside the gene matches. Germline V gene lookup returns CDR1 DFQATT and CDR2 SNEGSKA (reference sequence). This CDR3 has 13 residues. The CDR3, as DNA: TGCAGTGCTTATATGGACAGGGGTACCGAGCAGTACTTC. It specifies CSAYMDRGTEQYF.

This chain links TRBV7-2 with TRBJ2-1; D not certain. Trimming pared 1 base from V and 3 bases from J, leaving 10 bases between. The CDR3 is 15 amino acids. CDR1 and CDR2 (germline): SGHTA, FQGNSA. CDR3 nucleotide sequence: TGTGCCAGCAGCTTAGGCGGTTGGGACTACAATGAGCAGTTCTTC. Residues: CASSLGGWDYNEQFF.

J is TRBJ2-5 and V is TRBV7-2; D gene unclear. CDR1 SGHTA and CDR2 FQGNSA come from the germline V gene. CDR3 size: 12 residues. Trimming removed 7 bases from V and 5 bases from J, with 11 bases in between. This chain's CDR3 is CASTFAWETQYF. CDR3 coding DNA: TGTGCCAGCACCTTCGCTTGGGAGACCCAGTACTTC.

The J gene is TRBJ2-1, the V gene TRBV20-1; D gene unclear. V dropped 4 bases and J dropped 0 bases, with 19 bases sitting between them. The CDR3 is 17 amino acids. Germline V CDR1 and CDR2: DFQATT, SNEGSKA (reference sequence). The CDR3 here is CSANPLIGESSYNEQFF. Here the CDR3 DNA reads TGCAGTGCTAACCCGCTTATCGGAGAAAGCTCCTACAATGAGCAGTTCTTC.

This clonotype has more than one count but fewer than ten. The chain carries TRBV20-1 and TRBJ1-6, with D unclear. Trimming left V 4 bases short and J 6 bases short, with 13 bases between. Germline V lookup: CDR1 DFQATT, CDR2 SNEGSKA (reference sequence). The CDR3 is 14 amino acids. The CDR3, as DNA: TGCAGTGCTACCCCCTCTGGGCCTAATTCACCCCTCCACTTT. Residues: CSATPSGPNSPLHF.